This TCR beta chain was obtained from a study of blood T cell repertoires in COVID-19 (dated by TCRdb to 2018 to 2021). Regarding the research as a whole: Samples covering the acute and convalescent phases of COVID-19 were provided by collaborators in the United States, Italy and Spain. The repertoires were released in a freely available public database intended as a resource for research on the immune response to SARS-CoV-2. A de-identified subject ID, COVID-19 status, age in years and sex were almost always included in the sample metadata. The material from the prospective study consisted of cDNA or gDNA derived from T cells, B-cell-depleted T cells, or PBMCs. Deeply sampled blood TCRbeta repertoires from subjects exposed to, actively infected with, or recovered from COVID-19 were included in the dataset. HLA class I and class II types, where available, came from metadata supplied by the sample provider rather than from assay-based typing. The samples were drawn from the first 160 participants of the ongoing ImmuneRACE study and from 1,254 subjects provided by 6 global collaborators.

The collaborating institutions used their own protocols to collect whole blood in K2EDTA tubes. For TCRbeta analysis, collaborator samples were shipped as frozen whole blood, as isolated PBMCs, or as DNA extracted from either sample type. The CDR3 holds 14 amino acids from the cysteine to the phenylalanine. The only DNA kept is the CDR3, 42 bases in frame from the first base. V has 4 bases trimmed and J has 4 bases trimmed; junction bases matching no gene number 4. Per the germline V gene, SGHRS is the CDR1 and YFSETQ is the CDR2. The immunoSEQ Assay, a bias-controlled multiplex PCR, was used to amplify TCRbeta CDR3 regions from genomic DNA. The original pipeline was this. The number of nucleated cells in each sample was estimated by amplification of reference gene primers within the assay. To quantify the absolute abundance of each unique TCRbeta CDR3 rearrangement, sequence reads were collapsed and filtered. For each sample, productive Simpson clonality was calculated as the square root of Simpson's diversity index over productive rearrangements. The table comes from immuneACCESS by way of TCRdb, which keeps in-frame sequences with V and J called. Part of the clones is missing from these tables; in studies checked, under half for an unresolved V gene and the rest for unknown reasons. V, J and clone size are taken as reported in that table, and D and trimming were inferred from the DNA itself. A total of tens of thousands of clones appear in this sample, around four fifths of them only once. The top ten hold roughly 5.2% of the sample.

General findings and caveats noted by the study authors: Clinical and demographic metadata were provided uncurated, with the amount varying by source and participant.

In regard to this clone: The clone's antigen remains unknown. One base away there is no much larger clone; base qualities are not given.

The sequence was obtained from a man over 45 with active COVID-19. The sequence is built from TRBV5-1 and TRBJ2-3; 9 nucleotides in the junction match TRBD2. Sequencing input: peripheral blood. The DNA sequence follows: TGCGCCAGCAGCCCGTTAGCGGGAGCAGATACGCAGTATTTT. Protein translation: CASSPLAGADTQYF. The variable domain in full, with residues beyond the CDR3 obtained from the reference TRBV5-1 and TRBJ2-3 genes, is KAGVTQTPRYLIKTRGQQVTLSCSPISGHRSVSWYQQTPGQGLQFLFEYFSETQRNKGNFPGRFSGRQFSNSRSEMNVSTLELGDSALYLCASSPLAGADTQYFGPGTRLTVL.